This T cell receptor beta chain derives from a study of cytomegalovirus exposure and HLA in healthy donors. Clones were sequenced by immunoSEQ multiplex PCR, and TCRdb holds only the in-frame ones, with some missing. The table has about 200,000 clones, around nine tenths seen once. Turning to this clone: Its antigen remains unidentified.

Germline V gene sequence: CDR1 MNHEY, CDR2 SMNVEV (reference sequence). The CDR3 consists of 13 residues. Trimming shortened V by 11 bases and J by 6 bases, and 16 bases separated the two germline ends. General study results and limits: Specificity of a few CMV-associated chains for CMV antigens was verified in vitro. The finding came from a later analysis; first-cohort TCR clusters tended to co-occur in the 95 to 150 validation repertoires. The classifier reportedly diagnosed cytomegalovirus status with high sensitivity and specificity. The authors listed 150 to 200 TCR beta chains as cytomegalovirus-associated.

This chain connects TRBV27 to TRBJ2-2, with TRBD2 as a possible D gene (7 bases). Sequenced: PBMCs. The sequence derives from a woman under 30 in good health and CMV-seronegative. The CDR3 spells CASRGLGPGELFF. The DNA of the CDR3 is TGTGCCTCGCGGGGGCTGGGGCCCGGGGAGCTGTTTTTT.